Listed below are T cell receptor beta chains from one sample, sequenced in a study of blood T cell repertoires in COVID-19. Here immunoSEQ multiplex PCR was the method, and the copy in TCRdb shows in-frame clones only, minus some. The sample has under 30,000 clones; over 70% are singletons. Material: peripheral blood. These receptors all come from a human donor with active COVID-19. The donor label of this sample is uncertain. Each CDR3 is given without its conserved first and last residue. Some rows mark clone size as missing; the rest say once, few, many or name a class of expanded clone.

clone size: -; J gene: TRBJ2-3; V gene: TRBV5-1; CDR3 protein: ASSPGQEVGTDTQY
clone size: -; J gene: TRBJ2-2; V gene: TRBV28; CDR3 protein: ASSLGGAGELF
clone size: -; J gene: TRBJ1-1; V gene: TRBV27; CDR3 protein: ASSFGTGGSEAF
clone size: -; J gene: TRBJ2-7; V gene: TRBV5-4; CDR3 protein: ASSLGQGDYEQY
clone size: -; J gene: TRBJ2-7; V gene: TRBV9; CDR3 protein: ASSPRLAYEQY
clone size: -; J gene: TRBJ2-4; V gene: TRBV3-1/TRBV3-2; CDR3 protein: ASSQTGVAKNIQY
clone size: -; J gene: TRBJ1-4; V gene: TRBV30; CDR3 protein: AWSVTATNEKLF
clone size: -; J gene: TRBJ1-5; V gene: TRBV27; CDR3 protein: ASSSGNSNQPQH
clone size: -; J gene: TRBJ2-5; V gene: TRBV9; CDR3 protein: ASSITSGQETQY
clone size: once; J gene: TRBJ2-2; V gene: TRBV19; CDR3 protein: ASTRDRVNTGELF
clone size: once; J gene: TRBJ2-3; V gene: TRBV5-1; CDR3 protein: ASSLSSAVPDTQY
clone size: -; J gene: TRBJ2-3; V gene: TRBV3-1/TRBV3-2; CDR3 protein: ASSLGGLAGWSNTQY
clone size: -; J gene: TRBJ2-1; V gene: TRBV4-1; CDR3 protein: ASSQAHSGGALGNEQF
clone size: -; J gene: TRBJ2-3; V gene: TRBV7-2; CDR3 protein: ASSYGLASDTQY
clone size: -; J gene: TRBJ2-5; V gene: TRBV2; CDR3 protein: ASRRTGYQETQY
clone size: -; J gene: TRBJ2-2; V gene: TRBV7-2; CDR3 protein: ASSRHPSGPPASGELF
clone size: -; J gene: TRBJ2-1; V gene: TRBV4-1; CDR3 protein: ASSQDLLVRGGRNEQF
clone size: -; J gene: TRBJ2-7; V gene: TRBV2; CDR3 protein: ASSLGLYEQY
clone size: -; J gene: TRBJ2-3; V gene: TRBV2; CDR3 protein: ASSDRLVTDTQY
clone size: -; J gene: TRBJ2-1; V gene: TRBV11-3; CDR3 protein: ASSLVVGAGVIDEQF
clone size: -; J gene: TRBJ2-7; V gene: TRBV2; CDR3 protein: ATRQGGYEQY
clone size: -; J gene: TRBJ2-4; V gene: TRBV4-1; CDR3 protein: ASSQGMRGISYIQY
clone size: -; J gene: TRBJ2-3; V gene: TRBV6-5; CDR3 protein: ASSYSSTSRADTQY
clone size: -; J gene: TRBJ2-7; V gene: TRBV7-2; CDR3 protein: ASRPMGTGEDYEQY
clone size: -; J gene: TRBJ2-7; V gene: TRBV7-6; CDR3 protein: ASSLETGYEQY
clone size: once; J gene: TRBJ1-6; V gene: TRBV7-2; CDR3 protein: ASSQGVNSPLH
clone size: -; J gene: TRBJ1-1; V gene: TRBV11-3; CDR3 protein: ASSLGQGAAEAF
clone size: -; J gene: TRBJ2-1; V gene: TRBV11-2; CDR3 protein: ASSRLNNEQF
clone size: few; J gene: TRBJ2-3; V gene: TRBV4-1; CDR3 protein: ASSQGTSGGVADTQY
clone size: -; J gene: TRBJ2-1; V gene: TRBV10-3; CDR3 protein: AISEAGTNVPRNEQF
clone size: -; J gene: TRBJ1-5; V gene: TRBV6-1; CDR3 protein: ASSEAGTGTGQPQH
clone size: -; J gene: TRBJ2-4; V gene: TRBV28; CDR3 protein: ASSLAQSSGKNIQY
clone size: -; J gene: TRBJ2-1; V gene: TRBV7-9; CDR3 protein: ASSLPGGPYNEQF
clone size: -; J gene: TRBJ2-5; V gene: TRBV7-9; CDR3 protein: ASSLRQGVGEGTQY
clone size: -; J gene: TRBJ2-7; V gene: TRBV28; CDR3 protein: ASTGGWGAEQY
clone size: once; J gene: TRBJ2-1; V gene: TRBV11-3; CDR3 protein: ASSDYPGIEQF
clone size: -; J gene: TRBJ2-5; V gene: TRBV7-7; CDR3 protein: ASSLGRGGETQY
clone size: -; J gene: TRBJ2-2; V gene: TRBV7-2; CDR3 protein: ASSLDGQTNTGELF
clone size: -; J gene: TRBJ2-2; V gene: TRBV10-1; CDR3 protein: ASSRNTGELF
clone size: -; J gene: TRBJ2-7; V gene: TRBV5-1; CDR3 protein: ASSPGLVSDEQY
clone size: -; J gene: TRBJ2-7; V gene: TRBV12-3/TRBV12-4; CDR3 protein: ASSLGPGDLH
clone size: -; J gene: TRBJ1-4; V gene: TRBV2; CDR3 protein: ASSRRENEKLF
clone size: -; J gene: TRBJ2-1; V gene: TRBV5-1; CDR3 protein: ASSRGTDPLRDEQF
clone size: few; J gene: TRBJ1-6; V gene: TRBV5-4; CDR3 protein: ASSRDRYNSPLH
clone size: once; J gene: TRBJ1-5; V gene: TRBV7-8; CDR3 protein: ASSYGQGGSNQPQH
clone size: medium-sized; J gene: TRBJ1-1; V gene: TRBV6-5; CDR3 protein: ASSYMTGNTEAF
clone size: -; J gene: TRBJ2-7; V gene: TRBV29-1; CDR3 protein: SASTSSGGYEQY
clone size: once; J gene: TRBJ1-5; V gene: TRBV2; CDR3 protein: ASSHDRGGYGNQPQH
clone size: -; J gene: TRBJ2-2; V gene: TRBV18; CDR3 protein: ASSSLIGGPNTGELF
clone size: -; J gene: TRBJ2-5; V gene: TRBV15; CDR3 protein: ATRAPDRLQETQY
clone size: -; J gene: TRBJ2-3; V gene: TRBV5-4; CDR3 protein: ASSPPAGRTDTQY
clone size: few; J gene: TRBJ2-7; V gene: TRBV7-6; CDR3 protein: ASSPTASVGSYEQY
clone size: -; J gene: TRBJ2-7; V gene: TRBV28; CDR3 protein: ASTSGRGSYEQY
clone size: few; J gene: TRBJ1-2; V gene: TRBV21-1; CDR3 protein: ASSPPGGFKCYGYT
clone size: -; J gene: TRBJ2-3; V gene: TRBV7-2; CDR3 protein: ASSDTHTDTQY
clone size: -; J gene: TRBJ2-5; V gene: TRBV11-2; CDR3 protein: ASSLVSEYQETQY
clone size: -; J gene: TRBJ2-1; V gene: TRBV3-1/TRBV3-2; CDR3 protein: ASSQAGTGYNEQF
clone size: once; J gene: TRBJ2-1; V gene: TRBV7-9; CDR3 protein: ASSSAGESYNEQF
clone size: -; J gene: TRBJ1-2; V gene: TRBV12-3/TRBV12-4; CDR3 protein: ASSPLNYGYT